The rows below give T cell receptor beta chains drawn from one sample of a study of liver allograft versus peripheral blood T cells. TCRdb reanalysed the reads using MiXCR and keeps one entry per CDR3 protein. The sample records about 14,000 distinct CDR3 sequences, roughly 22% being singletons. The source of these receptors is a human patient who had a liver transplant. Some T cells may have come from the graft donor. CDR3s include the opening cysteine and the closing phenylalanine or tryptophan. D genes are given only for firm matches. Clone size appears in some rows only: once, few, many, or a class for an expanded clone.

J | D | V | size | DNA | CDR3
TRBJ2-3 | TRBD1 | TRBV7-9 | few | TGTGCCAGCAGCACGCCTAAAGGGACAGTGTCGACAGATACGCAGTATTTT | CASSTPKGTVSTDTQYF
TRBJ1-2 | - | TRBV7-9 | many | TGTGCCAGCAGCTTAGTTCCCCTAAGGGCCATCTATGGCTACACCTTC | CASSLVPLRAIYGYTF
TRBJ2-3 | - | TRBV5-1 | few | TGCGCCAGCAGCGCGGACCCTACAGGTCCGGGCTACACAGATACGCAGTATTTT | CASSADPTGPGYTDTQYF
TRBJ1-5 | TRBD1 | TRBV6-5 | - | TGTGCCAGCAGCACCAGGACAGGGGGCAATCAGCCCCAGCATTTT | CASSTRTGGNQPQHF
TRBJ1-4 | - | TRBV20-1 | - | TGCAGCGTATTAGGGGGACCCAATGAAAAACTGTTTTTT | CSVLGGPNEKLFF
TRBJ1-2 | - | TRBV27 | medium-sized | TGTGCCAGCAGTTTAGCCCTAGGGTCCGGCTACACCTTC | CASSLALGSGYTF
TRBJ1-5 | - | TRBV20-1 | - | TGCAGTGCTAGAGGGGGTGGGGGGACTTATAGCAATCAGCCCCAGCATTTT | CSARGGGGTYSNQPQHF
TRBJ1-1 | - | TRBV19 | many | TGTGCCAGTACCCGGACCTTCCTGAACACTGAAGCTTTCTTT | CASTRTFLNTEAFF
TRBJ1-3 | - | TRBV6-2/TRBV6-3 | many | TGTGCCAGCAGGATTAGCTCTGGAAACACCATATATTTT | CASRISSGNTIYF
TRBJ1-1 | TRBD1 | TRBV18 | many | TGTGCCAGCTCACCCCAGGGGGCCAACACTGAAGCTTTCTTT | CASSPQGANTEAFF
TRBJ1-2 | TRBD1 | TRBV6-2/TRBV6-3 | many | TGTGCCAGCAGGCCGGGACAGGGGGCGAACTATGGCTACACCTTC | CASRPGQGANYGYTF
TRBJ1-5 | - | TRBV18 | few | TGTGCCAGCTCCCAGGAAGGGCCCCAGCCCCAGCATTTT | CASSQEGPQPQHF
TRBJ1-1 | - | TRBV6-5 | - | TGTGCCAGCAGCTTACTGAGTACAGGTGTTAAAGCTTTCTTT | CASSLLSTGVKAFF
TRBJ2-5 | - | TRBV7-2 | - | TGTGCCAGCAGCCCAACACAAGAGACCCAGTACTTC | CASSPTQETQYF
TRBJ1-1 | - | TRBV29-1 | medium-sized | TGCAGCGTTGTCCCAGCATTGGGGGATCGAGCTTTCTTT | CSVVPALGDRAFF
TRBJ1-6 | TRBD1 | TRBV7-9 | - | TGTGCCAGCAGCTCTACCGGGACAGGGGGATCACCCCTCCACTTT | CASSSTGTGGSPLHF
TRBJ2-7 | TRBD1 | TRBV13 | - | TGTGCCAGCAGTCTAGACAGGGGAAGCTCCTACGAGCAGTACTTC | CASSLDRGSSYEQYF
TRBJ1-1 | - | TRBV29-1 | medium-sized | TGCAGCGTTCAAGGGGGAAAGGGCACTGAAGCTTTCTTT | CSVQGGKGTEAFF
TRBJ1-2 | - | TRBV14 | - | TGTGCCAGCAGCCAAGTGGGGGGGCGGAACTATGGCTACACCTTC | CASSQVGGRNYGYTF
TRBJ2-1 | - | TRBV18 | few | TGTGCCAGCTCAACCGGGTCAACGGTCAATGAGCAGTTCTTC | CASSTGSTVNEQFF
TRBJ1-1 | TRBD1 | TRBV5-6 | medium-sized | TGTGCCAGCAGCTATCCCCCGGGACAGGGTTACACTGAAGCTTTCTTT | CASSYPPGQGYTEAFF
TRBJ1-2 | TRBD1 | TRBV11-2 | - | TGTGCCAGCAGCCCTTTGGGACAGGAGGGAGGCTACACCTTC | CASSPLGQEGGYTF